The 10 T cell receptor beta chains given below trace back to one sample, sequenced in a study of blood T cell repertoires in COVID-19. Sequencing was performed with immunoSEQ multiplex PCR; in TCRdb, only in-frame clones are kept and a portion is missing. The sample contains 25,000 or so clones, 65% to 90% of which appear only once. The sample consisted of peripheral blood. The receptors were sampled from a human donor in a cohort sampled during active COVID-19.

This chain uses TRBV3-1 (or the pseudogene TRBV3-2) with TRBJ1-2; 7 nucleotides match TRBD1. V dropped 4 bases and J dropped 7; count of bases not matched to a gene: 9. This CDR3 region has 14 residues. Per the germline V gene, CDR1 is LGHDT and CDR2 is YNNKEL (reference sequence). CDR3 in amino acids: CASSPFDRVGGYTF. DNA for the CDR3: TGTGCCAGCAGCCCCTTCGACAGGGTTGGTGGCTACACCTTC.

In nucleotides, the CDR3 is TGTGCCAGTAGTATATACGGGACAGGGGGGCAGCCCCAGCATTTT. It specifies CASSIYGTGGQPQHF. The chain links TRBV19 to TRBJ1-5; 11 bases are shared with TRBD1. The CDR3 covers 15 residues. Germline CDR1 and CDR2: LNHDA and SQIVND (reference sequence). V was pared by 2 bases and J by 7 bases, with 4 bases of the junction left unmatched.

V usage is TRBV30 and J usage is TRBJ2-3, with D hard to call. Germline V lookup: CDR1 GTSNPN, CDR2 SVGIG (reference sequence). The V gene lost 3 bases and the J gene lost 5 bases, with 12 bases spanning the gap. The CDR3 contains 13 residues. CDR3: CAWSLLKVDTQYF. The CDR3 region has the DNA TGTGCCTGGAGCCTACTCAAAGTAGATACGCAGTATTTT.

The J gene is TRBJ2-2, the V gene TRBV3-1 (or the pseudogene TRBV3-2); 7 bases align to TRBD2. The germline CDR1 and CDR2 sequences are LGHDT and YNNKEL (reference sequence). The ends lost 6 bases at V and 10 bases at J; junction bases unmatched: 5. This CDR3 comprises 12 residues. CDR3 amino acids: CASRVGGQELFF. The CDR3, as DNA: TGTGCCAGCAGAGTGGGAGGGCAGGAGCTGTTTTTT.

The chain couples TRBV6-6 to TRBJ1-4; the D gene is possibly TRBD1 (6 bases). This CDR3 region has 15 residues. CDR1 and CDR2 (germline): MNHNY, SVGAGI (reference sequence). Deletions cut 6 bases from V and 8 bases from J, with 19 bases between. The DNA of the CDR3 is TGTGCCAGCAGCGACGAGGGGGTTTGGGAGGAAAAACTGTTTTTT. Protein: CASSDEGVWEEKLFF.

The V call is TRBV2, the J call TRBJ1-4; 9 bases match TRBD1. The V and J ends lost 7 bases and 5 bases, in that order; junction bases with no gene match: 5. This CDR3 is 14 amino acids long. CDR1 is SNHLY, CDR2 FYNNEI, per germline. The CDR3 sequence: CASISGTGNEKLFF. Here the CDR3 DNA reads TGTGCCAGCATCTCCGGGACAGGGAATGAAAAACTGTTTTTT.

This chain joins TRBV28 and TRBJ2-1; 7 positions agree with TRBD2. There are 16 residues in the CDR3. CDR1 MDHEN and CDR2 SYDVKM come from the germline V gene. The ends lost 1 base at V and 3 bases at J; junction bases unmatched: 6. CDR3 region: CASSLLKRDYYNEQFF. The DNA of the CDR3 is TGTGCCAGCAGTTTATTGAAGCGGGACTACTACAATGAGCAGTTCTTC.

The chain recombines TRBV15 with TRBJ1-6, with 12 bases that match TRBD1. Germline V gene sequence: CDR1 LNHNV, CDR2 YYDKDF (reference sequence). The CDR3 spans 18 residues. With V trimmed by 1 base and J by 6 bases, 7 bases remained unmatched. Here the CDR3 reads CATSRGRDRGRSNSPLHF. For the CDR3, the DNA is TGTGCCACCAGCAGAGGAAGGGACAGGGGGCGGTCTAATTCACCCCTCCACTTT.

The chain combines TRBV4-1 with TRBJ2-7; 7 bases are shared with TRBD1. This CDR3 has 15 residues. V was pared by 3 bases and J by 3 bases, with 8 bases of the junction left unmatched. In germline, CDR1 is MGHRA, CDR2 YSYEKL. CDR3 loop: CASSQRDSANYEQYF. DNA for the CDR3: TGCGCCAGCAGCCAGAGGGACAGTGCCAACTACGAGCAGTACTTC.

The V gene is TRBV5-1, the J gene TRBJ2-2, with 8 bases aligning to TRBD1. J was trimmed by 7 bases and V by 4 bases; bases with no gene match: 6. CDR3 length: 14 residues. Germline V gene lookup returns CDR1 SGHRS and CDR2 YFSETQ. CDR3 in amino acids: CASSPDREDGELFF. The CDR3 DNA follows: TGCGCCAGCAGCCCGGACAGGGAGGACGGGGAGCTGTTTTTT.